The source of this TCR beta chain is a study of OX40 agonist ivuxolimab in advanced cancers. This clone was seen only a few times. The CDR3 consists of 12 residues. CDR1 and CDR2 (germline): LNHDA, SQIVND (reference sequence). Trimming removed 3 bases from V and 9 bases from J, with 12 bases in between. Produced via immunoSEQ multiplex PCR; TCRdb's table is partial and in-frame only. The data hold 45,000 to 65,000 clones, with 88% observed a single time. The sequences come from CD4+ or CD8+ T cells sorted from blood, collected in a trial of the OX40 agonist ivuxolimab. The chain has TRBV19 and TRBJ2-7; D unresolved. The sequence derives from an adult with an advanced solid tumor such as melanoma, head and neck, liver or kidney cancer. The CDR3 nucleotides read TGTGCCAGTAGTATCGGACCCATAGGGCAGTACTTC. Amino acids: CASSIGPIGQYF.